This record covers a single TCR beta chain. Antigen specificity is unknown. Germline-derived CDR1 and CDR2 are SGHRS and YFSETQ. V trimming: 1 base; J trimming: 5 bases; junction bases outside the gene matches: 5. The CDR3 loop spans 14 amino acids. The entry originates in a study of cytomegalovirus exposure and HLA in healthy donors. In the study overall: Earlier findings included roughly 120 million unique TCR beta sequences obtained from about 170 million T cells. Whole-study results and caveats: In a later analysis, HLA-C alleles had the fewest associated TCRs, DRB1 alleles the most.

Amplification used 60 Vbeta primers and 13 Jbeta primers. Some clones are missing from TCRdb's copy, which holds only in-frame ones; the method was immunoSEQ multiplex PCR. The sample consists of approximately 110,000 clones, about 13% of them appearing once. This clonotype was sampled from a middle-aged man in good health and CMV-seropositive. The V gene is TRBV5-1, the J gene TRBJ2-7; 8 positions match TRBD2. The sample consisted of PBMCs. CDR3 region: CASSLTSGVNEQYF. CDR3 coding DNA: TGCGCCAGCAGCTTGACTAGCGGAGTTAACGAGCAGTACTTC.